This T cell receptor (beta chain) derives from a study of cytomegalovirus exposure and HLA in healthy donors (dated by TCRdb to the late 2010s). General notes on the study: According to an earlier analysis of 550 to 750 of the donors, about 179 million T cells yielded 90 million to 140 million unique TCR beta sequences and 250 to 350 Gb of sequence data. An early release covering roughly 640 HLA-typed donors comprised approximately 300 gigabases of sequencing data and roughly 85 million unique TCR sequences. Of the roughly 400 genotyped donors, approximately 83% fell in the genetic ancestry cluster associated with self-reported Caucasian donors. The study was designed to test whether signatures of past pathogen exposure could be identified by cataloging public T cell receptors. The study profiled the T cell repertoires of hundreds of subjects by immunosequencing and related them to cytomegalovirus serostatus. Along with the approximately 700-subject first cohort, a separate validation cohort of about 110 different subjects was used. High-throughput TCR immunosequencing, statistical association of individual TCRs with disease status, and machine learning were combined to predict cytomegalovirus infection status. A later analysis re-analyzed previously published TCR beta repertoires from about 600 donors and added high-resolution HLA genotyping to study TCR occurrence patterns. Rather than using new phenotypic data, the later analysis identified candidate immune exposures from TCR beta sequences and from how often those sequences occurred across donors. An earlier analysis of several hundred of the donors used high-throughput TCR beta sequencing to judge whether each TCR beta V gene segment behaved as functional or pseudogenic. Donor age, sex, ethnicity and CMV serostatus were compiled alongside the repertoire data. In a later genetic analysis, genome-wide SNP genotypes for about 55% of the roughly 700 donors were used, and that subset was treated as a discovery cohort. Every discovery cohort repertoire had been produced on one sequencing platform. Class I and class II HLA loci were covered by the typing at four-digit resolution. Typing coverage varied by locus: roughly 620-630 donors for A, B, C, DRB1 and DQB1; approximately 500 for DQA1; about 570 for DPA1; 450 to 480 for DPB1. Because of strong linkage in the cohort, 5 or 6 DR-DQ haplotypes were treated as single units for association and clustering. On average, about 200,000 unique TCR beta nucleotide sequences were sequenced per donor among some 420 genotyped donors of the cohort, with roughly 20% of those sequences being non-productive. General findings and caveats noted by the study authors: A later genetic analysis associated a missense DCLRE1C variant with V-gene and J-gene trimming of TCR beta chains, and an independent cohort replicated the association. At a false discovery rate of 0.05, a later analysis linked 15,000 to 20,000 TCR beta sequences to specific HLA alleles. Fewer than 20 rarely observed V segments, including chromosome 9 orphons, were excluded from the earlier analysis of about 600 of the donors because counts were too low. The only immune exposure information available for the cohort was CMV serostatus. The authors suggested that the approach could potentially be extended to other disease states and immunological phenotypes. The classifier was reported to diagnose cytomegalovirus status with high specificity and sensitivity in both the original and validation cohorts. A later analysis found that most CMV-associated TCR beta chains appeared HLA-restricted, with HLA associations seemingly driven largely by CMV exposure. In a later analysis, the rate of TCR association differed among HLA loci, with DRB1 alleles having the most associated TCRs and HLA-C alleles having the fewest. A cluster of highly shared sequence variants was judged likely to be a technical artifact of the sequencing pipeline. Correlated functional status among segregating V segments might reflect linkage disequilibrium, but an unknown experimental factor could not be ruled out. The 87-base-pair reads could not distinguish some IMGT-functional V segments, including TRBV6-2 and TRBV6-3, so those segments were excluded. A later analysis reported that several top co-occurrence clusters appeared linked to parvovirus B19, influenza, CMV and Epstein-Barr virus. In this cohort, only TCR beta chains were sequenced, and detectable features were limited by the absence of alpha or paired-chain data. The study gave a list of about 160 TCR beta chains associated with cytomegalovirus. Across donors, most TCR sequences were observed very rarely, whereas some public TCRs were present in many individuals. A further reported finding was that TCR beta sequences accurately predicted the HLA-A and HLA-B alleles for most subjects in the first cohort. The presence/absence analyses assumed that sequencing depth was roughly uniform across donors, and that assumption may not be true. According to a later genetic analysis, donors in an Asian-associated ancestry cluster had fewer N-insertions in productive TCRs than the roughly 660-donor mean. In an earlier analysis of 587 of the donors, most TCR beta V segments appeared in productive rearrangements about 87% or about 30% of the time, broadly matching IMGT annotations. Because HLA typing was missing for some donors at each locus, association tests included only the typed subset. In a later analysis, HLA-associated TCR beta chains showed more clonal expansion and lower generation probabilities than non-associated chains that were equally common. A few of the identified cytomegalovirus-associated TCR beta chains were confirmed in vitro to be specific for cytomegalovirus antigens. Assigning TCR associations to individual alleles was difficult when HLA alleles, especially DR and DQ, strongly co-occurred.

Worth noting for this clone: No antigen is known for it. Base qualities are not recorded, but no much larger clone differs from it by a single base. The sample holds other DNA sequences that translate to the same CDR3.

Based on the germline V gene (reference sequence), the CDR1 and CDR2 sequences are PRHDT and FYEKMQ. From its cysteine to its phenylalanine, the CDR3 spans 15 amino acids. CDR3 DNA only is kept here, 45 bases in frame from base 1. Deletion took 5 bases off V and 6 bases off J, with a span of 17 bases between the germline ends. Receptors were amplified or captured by the immunoSEQ multiplex PCR assay. The multiplex PCR relied on a mix of 60 forward primers for TCR Vbeta segments and 13 reverse primers for TCR Jbeta segments. The CDR3 region of rearranged TCR beta genes was amplified from genomic DNA by a multiplex PCR assay. The Illumina HiSeq System was used to sequence the amplified TCR beta libraries as 87-base-pair reads. In the source study's methods: A later analysis tallied 75 million to 95 million unique TCR beta chains across the 666 repertoires, and approximately 12 million of those chains were shared by two or more donors. Raw reads were error-corrected and collapsed into unique sequences with a nearest-neighbor algorithm that merged closely related sequences to remove PCR and sequencing errors. Alignment of CDR3 sequences to IMGT reference sequences was used to assign V, D and J gene segments. For a sequence to be retained, at least a six-nucleotide match to both a V gene segment and a J gene segment was required. Rearrangements were called productive when the CDR3 lacked stop codons and stayed in frame with V and J; all others were non-productive. Following IMGT convention, CDR3 was defined as the stretch from the second conserved V-encoded cysteine up to the conserved J-encoded phenylalanine. In an earlier analysis of just under 600 of the donors, sequences lacking an unambiguous match to a single V gene segment were excluded. An earlier analysis of several hundred of the donors called V segments functional above 56.7% productive rearrangements and segregating when the between-donor standard deviation exceeded 5%. A statistical classification framework was built for diagnosing cytomegalovirus status from the catalog of TCR beta chain sequences. In a later analysis, TCR nucleotide sequences were compared against IMGT/GENE-DB human TR gene sequences so that V and J genes could be assigned. In a later analysis, CDR3 sequences and most-parsimonious VDJ recombination scenarios were assigned using the TCRdist pipeline. A later analysis defined each TCR beta chain by its CDR3 amino acid sequence plus V-gene family, and excluded reads lacking a unique V-gene family. A later analysis removed 592 highly shared, low-generation-probability nucleotide sequences to deal with suspected cross-contamination and a sequencing artifact. In a later analysis, a clonal expansion index was calculated for each public chain from normalized within-repertoire ranks of inferred template counts. In a later analysis, generation probabilities were computed using a VDJ recombination model fitted to out-of-frame rearrangements, and the results were checked against IGoR. In a later analysis, TCR-TCR, TCR-HLA and TCR-CMV co-occurrence was scored with hypergeometric tests, and a repertoire-size bias correction was applied to TCR pairs. To estimate false discovery rates, a later analysis permuted the HLA or CMV assignments 20 times. In a later analysis, co-occurring TCRs were grouped using DBSCAN, with TCRdist sequence similarity added in when clustering inside HLA-allele-positive subsets. Repertoires with fewer than 30,000 or more than 120,000 public chains, plus five repertoires with anomalous nucleotide sharing, were excluded from co-occurrence clustering. The table was pulled from immuneACCESS by TCRdb, which kept in-frame rearrangements only. Such tables lose some clones; where checked, under half of the loss comes from unresolved V genes, and the rest has no known cause. Clone size and V and J calls were adopted from that table, with D and trimming inferred from the DNA. The sample table contains fewer than 200,000 clones; only one count was recorded for approximately 80% of them. Around 14% of the sample is taken by the ten largest.

The cohort comprised hundreds of healthy bone marrow donors. Cohort members were all nominally healthy when sampled, although unrecorded immune exposures were likely present. The donor was CMV seropositive and belonged to the group of 250 to 300 seropositive cohort members. Each donor provided a peripheral blood sample, and peripheral blood mononuclear cells were used for TCR beta sequencing. Genomic DNA was extracted from the blood cell samples with the Qiagen DNeasy Blood Extraction Kit. This receptor was identified in a woman aged 25 to 39 in good health and CMV-seropositive. Sequenced: PBMCs. The chain is assembled from TRBV13 and TRBJ2-4; TRBD1 is perhaps the D gene, given 6 matching bases. The nucleotides read TGTGCCAGCAGCCCCCAACAGGGTAGGGGAAACATTCAGTACTTC. This sequence encodes CASSPQQGRGNIQYF.